A selection of T cell receptor beta chains follows, all from one sample in a study of cytomegalovirus exposure and HLA in healthy donors. Generated by immunoSEQ multiplex PCR, the TCRdb table keeps only in-frame clones and is missing some. The sample records 170,000 or so clones, roughly 80% being singletons. Sequencing was done on a sample of PBMCs. The receptors shown here come from a boy younger than 18 in good health and CMV-seronegative. Each CDR3 is given without its conserved first and last residue.

J gene | V gene | CDR3 protein
TRBJ2-1 | TRBV30 | AWASGVSYNEQF
TRBJ1-1 | TRBV12-5 | ASGLRGLNTEAF
TRBJ1-6 | TRBV30 | AWSIQGAPLH
TRBJ2-7 | TRBV15 | ATSSGGRSSYEQY
TRBJ1-3 | TRBV29-1 | SVETSRDTIY
TRBJ2-6 | TRBV10-1 | ASSPGTGIGANVLT
TRBJ1-6 | TRBV7-2 | ASSSVLNSPLH
TRBJ2-1 | TRBV6-6 | ASSWDRGLYNEQF
TRBJ2-7 | TRBV19 | ASSIGEQGDEQY
TRBJ2-3 | TRBV6-5 | ASSYNRPTDTQY
TRBJ1-1 | TRBV5-5 | ASSGGQGPNTEAF
TRBJ2-3 | TRBV9 | ASSGRLALDTQY
TRBJ1-2 | TRBV29-1 | SVVNGTLNYGYT
TRBJ2-7 | TRBV19 | ASSMGDNSYEQY
TRBJ1-1 | TRBV27 | ASSSTLNTEAF
TRBJ2-1 | TRBV7-2 | ASSPEAGGYNEQF